These 12 T cell receptor beta chains originate from one sample sequenced in a study of blood T cell repertoires in COVID-19. Measured with immunoSEQ multiplex PCR; TCRdb has only the in-frame clones, and not every one. The table lists over 200,000 clones, about 91% of them singletons. Material: peripheral blood. These receptors were taken from a man in his thirties or forties with acute or convalescent COVID-19.

This rearrangement joins TRBV19 to TRBJ2-7; 7 bases match TRBD2. Germline V gene sequence: CDR1 LNHDA, CDR2 SQIVND (reference sequence). J lost 3 bases, V lost 3 bases, and 5 bases had no gene match. This CDR3 is built from 14 residues. The CDR3 DNA reads as TGTGCCAGTAGTATTTCTCTAGCGGTCTACGAGCAGTACTTC. It specifies CASSISLAVYEQYF.

The V and J genes are TRBV28 and TRBJ2-6; possible D gene TRBD2, 5 bases. CDR1 MDHEN and CDR2 SYDVKM come from the germline V gene. The CDR3 has 15 residues. V was trimmed by 6 bases and J by 0 bases, leaving 9 bases between them. For the CDR3, the DNA is TGTGCCAGCAGCCCTCGGGACTCTGGGGCCAACGTCCTGACTTTC. This encodes CASSPRDSGANVLTF. Drawing the rest from reference TRBV28 and TRBJ2-6, the complete variable domain is DVKVTQSSRYLVKRTGEKVFLECVQDMDHENMFWYRQDPGLGLRLIYFSYDVKMKEKGDIPEGYSVSREKKERFSLILESASTNQTSMYLCASSPRDSGANVLTFGAGSRLTVL.

This rearrangement joins TRBV30 to TRBJ2-7; 7 positions agree with TRBD1. The CDR3 spans 11 residues. Germline V CDR1 and CDR2: GTSNPN, SVGIG (reference sequence). The V gene end was trimmed by 4 bases and the J gene end by 4 bases; junction bases not matched to a gene: 1. DNA for the CDR3: TGTGCCTGGACGACAGGGTACGAGCAGTACTTC. Translating it yields CAWTTGYEQYF.

This chain connects TRBV29-1 to TRBJ2-7; D may be TRBD2 (6 bases). The CDR3 covers 14 residues. Germline V lookup: CDR1 SQVTM, CDR2 ANQGSEA. Trimming cost V 6 bases and J 0 bases, with 15 bases left between them. CDR3 sequence reads: CSVGGGRSSYEQYF. The CDR3 DNA sequence: TGCAGCGTCGGGGGTGGCAGGAGCTCCTACGAGCAGTACTTC.

This chain joins TRBV6-5 and TRBJ1-2, with 7 nucleotides matching TRBD1. The CDR3 loop spans 14 amino acids. The germline V gene encodes CDR1 MNHEY and CDR2 SVGAGI. Trimming removed 2 bases from V and 5 bases from J; junction bases left unmatched: 5. The CDR3 reads CASSYADREYGYTF. CDR3 DNA sequence: TGTGCCAGCAGTTACGCCGACAGGGAATATGGCTACACCTTC.

The chain links TRBV30 to TRBJ2-6; TRBD2 aligns across 13 bases. Trimming took 2 bases from V and 3 from J; bases not matched to a gene: 19. Germline values: CDR1 GTSNPN, CDR2 SVGIG (reference sequence). CDR3 length: 22 amino acids. As DNA, the CDR3 is TGTGCCTGGAGTTCGCGGACTAGCGGGAGTCCCCGTCGGTTCGGTGGGGCCAACGTCCTGACTTTC. It yields the protein CAWSSRTSGSPRRFGGANVLTF.

This sequence joins TRBV27 and TRBJ1-1, with D tentatively TRBD1 (5 bases). The germline gives CDR1 MNHEY, CDR2 SMNVEV (reference sequence). The CDR3 length is 13 residues. Trimming stripped 1 base from V and 7 bases from J, with 10 bases between. The CDR3 DNA is TGTGCCAGCAGTTTATATCCGCAGGGTGAAGCTTTCTTT. Its protein is CASSLYPQGEAFF.

The J gene is TRBJ2-1, the V gene TRBV7-9; 7 bases align to TRBD2. The CDR3 has 16 amino acids. V gave up 5 bases and J gave up 7 bases; unmatched junction bases: 14. CDR1 and CDR2 from the germline V gene are SEHNR and FQNEAQ (reference sequence). CDR3 bases: TGTGCCAGCAGCGCGGGGGATGGGCGCCTTGGGAATGAGCAGTTCTTC. Protein: CASSAGDGRLGNEQFF. Together with reference TRBV7-9 and TRBJ2-1, the CDR3 gives the full variable domain: DTGVSQNPRHKITKRGQNVTFRCDPISEHNRLYWYRQTLGQGPEFLTYFQNEAQLEKSRLLSDRFSAERPKGSFSTLEIQRTEQGDSAMYLCASSAGDGRLGNEQFFGPGTRLTVL.

This chain links TRBV7-9 with TRBJ1-4; a weak D match, TRBD1 (6 bases). The V end lost 5 bases, the J end lost 4 bases, and 14 bases lay between the germline ends. Germline V lookup: CDR1 SEHNR, CDR2 FQNEAQ (reference sequence). The CDR3 consists of 15 residues. CDR3 DNA: TGTGCCAGCAGCCGGGGGGCTGTGAGTAATGAAAAACTGTTTTTT. Its protein product is CASSRGAVSNEKLFF.

The V call is TRBV12-3 or TRBV12-4, the J call TRBJ1-2; D is uncertain. V was clipped by 2 bases and J by 4 bases, with 8 bases between them. This CDR3 comprises 13 residues. The chain's CDR3 is CASSLSGVYGYTF. In DNA form, the CDR3 reads TGTGCCAGCAGTTTAAGCGGAGTCTATGGCTACACCTTC.

This chain links TRBV6-5 with TRBJ2-3, with 7 nucleotides matching TRBD2. Germline V gene sequence: CDR1 MNHEY, CDR2 SVGAGI. V was clipped by 4 bases and J by 2 bases; unmatched bases: 6. The length of the CDR3 is 15 residues. The CDR3 nucleotides are TGTGCCAGCAGTTCATGGGGGGGTCCCACAGATACGCAGTATTTT. Translating it yields CASSSWGGPTDTQYF.

V usage is TRBV6-2 or TRBV6-3 and J usage is TRBJ1-1; D remains ambiguous. Trimming stripped 6 bases from V and 0 bases from J, with 8 bases between. Germline loops: CDR1 MNHEY, CDR2 SVGEGT. The CDR3 is made up of 13 amino acids. The CDR3 nucleotides read TGTGCCAGCAGCCCCCCCGTGAACACTGAAGCTTTCTTT. It specifies CASSPPVNTEAFF.